This TCR beta chain was recovered during a study of blood T cell repertoires in COVID-19. Study-wide context: Researchers got acute and convalescent COVID-19 samples from the United States, Italy and Spain.

This clone has a handful of counts. The CDR3 sequence is 13 residues long. V lost 3 bases and J lost 7, with 12 bases in between. Under the authors' procedure: Cell counts per sample came from amplifying reference gene primers. The assay was immunoSEQ multiplex PCR, and TCRdb's table has in-frame clones only and misses some. V and J calls and clone size are copied from that table; D and trimming were computed from the DNA. The sample lists about 370,000 clones; 80% to 90% were seen once. This clonotype originated in a man younger than 30 who had recovered from COVID-19. Sequenced material: PBMCs or T cells enriched from blood (not recorded which). This chain joins TRBV12-3 or TRBV12-4 and TRBJ1-2; D possibly corresponds to TRBD1 (5 bases). Here the CDR3 DNA reads TGTGCCAGCAGTTTGCAGGGCCGATCTGGCTACACCTTC. Translating it yields CASSLQGRSGYTF.